The rows below give T cell receptor beta chains drawn from one sample of a study of cytomegalovirus exposure and HLA in healthy donors. Assay: immunoSEQ multiplex PCR; the TCRdb copy retains only in-frame clones and omits some. This table has 90,000 to 120,000 clones, around 78% appearing once. The source material was PBMCs. These receptors originate from a man aged 25-45 years in good health and CMV-seronegative. Both conserved end residues are part of each CDR3. Fields, in order: CDR3 DNA, CDR3 protein, D gene, J gene, V gene, clone size. The D gene is left open where the match is weak. Expanded clones get a size class; other rows say once, few or many, or leave the size out.

TGTGCCAGAAGCTTGGTCATTCCCCTCAAAACAGGGGGCAAGCATGGCTACACCTTC	CARSLVIPLKTGGKHGYTF	TRBD1	TRBJ1-2	TRBV5-3	.
TGTGCCAGCAAAGGACAGGGTCCTTTTGGCTACACCTTC	CASKGQGPFGYTF	TRBD1	TRBJ1-2	TRBV2	.
TGTGCCAGCAGCTTAATCCGGACCGGGGAGCTGTTTTTT	CASSLIRTGELFF	.	TRBJ2-2	TRBV11-3	.
TGTGCCAGCAGTGGGACTAGCGGGAAAGGAGATACGCAGTATTTT	CASSGTSGKGDTQYF	TRBD2	TRBJ2-3	TRBV5-6	.
TGTGCCAGCAGTTTATCGTCGGTGAGCCACGAGCAGTACTTC	CASSLSSVSHEQYF	.	TRBJ2-7	TRBV27	.
TGTGCCAGCAGCGGGGGACTAGCGGGATCGTGGAATGAGCAGTTCTTC	CASSGGLAGSWNEQFF	TRBD2	TRBJ2-1	TRBV7-9	few
TGTGCCAGCAGTGAAAGGACAGGGGGCTACGAGCAGTACTTC	CASSERTGGYEQYF	TRBD1	TRBJ2-7	TRBV6-1	.
TGTGCCAGCAGCGCAATGAGTGGGGGGGCCCGCACAGATACGCAGTATTTT	CASSAMSGGARTDTQYF	.	TRBJ2-3	TRBV5-4	.
TGTGCCAGCAGTTTAGGAGCCTCCCAAGGGCAGTACTTC	CASSLGASQGQYF	.	TRBJ2-7	TRBV10-3	.
TGCGCCAGCAGCCGGGACAGGGGAGGGGACAATGAGCAGTTCTTC	CASSRDRGGDNEQFF	TRBD1	TRBJ2-1	TRBV5-1	.
TGTGCCAGCGGGGACTCCCGAAGCACAGATACGCAGTATTTT	CASGDSRSTDTQYF	.	TRBJ2-3	TRBV6-5	.
TGTGCCAGCAGCGCGGACGGACTAGCGGGGCCCTACAATGAGCAGTTCTTC	CASSADGLAGPYNEQFF	TRBD2	TRBJ2-1	TRBV7-9	.
TGTGCCAGCAGCTCAGGACAGACCTACGAGCAGTACTTC	CASSSGQTYEQYF	.	TRBJ2-7	TRBV5-5	.
TGTGCCAGCAGTCCTAAAACAGGGAGCAATCAGCCCCAGCATTTT	CASSPKTGSNQPQHF	.	TRBJ1-5	TRBV6-6	.
TGTGCCAGCAGCCTTAGGGGTGGCTACACCTTC	CASSLRGGYTF	.	TRBJ1-2	TRBV9	many
TGTGCCAGCTCAGCAACCGGGACTAGCGGGCTACCTGGAGGCACAGATACGCAGTATTTT	CASSATGTSGLPGGTDTQYF	TRBD2	TRBJ2-3	TRBV18	.
TGCGCCAGCAGCCCGGGACAGGGGGCGATCGGCACAGATACGCAGTATTTT	CASSPGQGAIGTDTQYF	TRBD1	TRBJ2-3	TRBV5-1	.
TGTGCCAGTAGTCCTCCGGGGGGGCCCGATACGCAGTATTTT	CASSPPGGPDTQYF	TRBD2	TRBJ2-3	TRBV19	.
TGCGCCAGCAGCTTGGGAGCCGCAACTAATGAAAAACTGTTTTTT	CASSLGAATNEKLFF	.	TRBJ1-4	TRBV5-1	.
TGTGCCAGCAGCCAACCAGCGGGAGAGACCCAGTACTTC	CASSQPAGETQYF	.	TRBJ2-5	TRBV9	.
TGTGCCAGCAGCTTTGTACCGGGGTCCGGCGAGCAGTACTTC	CASSFVPGSGEQYF	.	TRBJ2-7	TRBV7-9	few
TGTGCCAGCAGCGTAATTAGCGGGTCCTACAATGAGCAGTTCTTC	CASSVISGSYNEQFF	TRBD2	TRBJ2-1	TRBV9	once
TGTGCCAGCAGCTCCCGGGACAGGGCGTACGAGCAGTACTTC	CASSSRDRAYEQYF	TRBD1	TRBJ2-7	TRBV7-9	.
TGTGCCAGTAGTTCCCTCAGGGACACTGAAGCTTTCTTT	CASSSLRDTEAFF	.	TRBJ1-1	TRBV19	.
TGTGCCAGCAGCTTGACAGACGATAATTCACCCCTCCACTTT	CASSLTDDNSPLHF	.	TRBJ1-6	TRBV11-2	few
TGTGCCAGTAGTCTCCTTAGACAGGGGGCGATCGACGAGCAGTACTTC	CASSLLRQGAIDEQYF	TRBD1	TRBJ2-7	TRBV19	few
TGTGCCAGCAGCGTGGAGGGAGGTTTTTACAATGAGCAGTTCTTC	CASSVEGGFYNEQFF	.	TRBJ2-1	TRBV9	once
TGCGCCAGCAGCTACCCGGGACTCTACCCCACCGGGGAGCTGTTTTTT	CASSYPGLYPTGELFF	.	TRBJ2-2	TRBV4-1	few
TGTGCCAGCAGTTTGTCGGCGCAGGGAGGGGAAAAACTGTTTTTT	CASSLSAQGGEKLFF	.	TRBJ1-4	TRBV28	.
TGTGCCACCAGCAGAGATCTTCCCGGGACAGTCTACGAGCAGTACTTC	CATSRDLPGTVYEQYF	TRBD1	TRBJ2-7	TRBV15	.
TGTGCCAGTAGTTCCGGGACAGACGACTATGGCTACACCTTC	CASSSGTDDYGYTF	TRBD1	TRBJ1-2	TRBV19	.
TGTGCCATCAGTGAGCCCCAGGGAACAGGGGGCTACACCTTC	CAISEPQGTGGYTF	.	TRBJ1-2	TRBV10-3	.
TGCGCCAGCAGTGGTTCTACGGGAGGGTTCGATACGCAGTATTTT	CASSGSTGGFDTQYF	TRBD2	TRBJ2-3	TRBV10-1	.
TGCAGTGCAGCCCCCACAGATACGCAGTATTTT	CSAAPTDTQYF	.	TRBJ2-3	TRBV20-1	.
TGTGCCAGCAGATCGGACAGGGGGAATGGCTACACCTTC	CASRSDRGNGYTF	TRBD1	TRBJ1-2	TRBV6-5	.
TGTGCCAGCAGTTTGGGGCGTGGGCTAGCGGACTCCTACGAGCAGTACTTC	CASSLGRGLADSYEQYF	TRBD2	TRBJ2-7	TRBV27	.
TGCGCCAGCGGCGCCCAGGGGAACACTGAAGCTTTCTTT	CASGAQGNTEAFF	.	TRBJ1-1	TRBV5-1	.
TGTGCCAGCAGCCCGGGGGGAGGGGTAGGCAATCAGCCCCAGCATTTT	CASSPGGGVGNQPQHF	.	TRBJ1-5	TRBV7-9	.
TGCGCCAGCAGCAACGGACAGGGGTACACCGGGGAGCTGTTTTTT	CASSNGQGYTGELFF	TRBD1	TRBJ2-2	TRBV5-1	.
TGTGCCAGCAGTGAATCGGGAACTGAAGCTTTCTTT	CASSESGTEAFF	.	TRBJ1-1	TRBV6-1	.
TGTGCCACCCCGACACCATCCAACGTCCTGACTTTC	CATPTPSNVLTF	.	TRBJ2-6	TRBV6-1	.
TGTGCCAGTAGTACAGGACTAGCGGGAGGTTGGGAGCAGTTCTTC	CASSTGLAGGWEQFF	TRBD2	TRBJ2-1	TRBV19	few
TGTGCCAGCAGCGTAGACGGGAATGAAAAACTGTTTTTT	CASSVDGNEKLFF	.	TRBJ1-4	TRBV9	few
TGCAGCGTTGAGTCTCGGACTAGCGGGAGAATGAATGAGCAGTTCTTC	CSVESRTSGRMNEQFF	TRBD2	TRBJ2-1	TRBV29-1	.
TGTGCCAGCAGTTCTCCGATACTGGTTGGCTACACCTTC	CASSSPILVGYTF	.	TRBJ1-2	TRBV6-6	.
TGTGCCAGCCCTTATCTATACAATGAGCAGTTCTTC	CASPYLYNEQFF	.	TRBJ2-1	TRBV19	few
TGTGCCAGCAGTGACACCATAGTATTTTACGAGCAGTACTTC	CASSDTIVFYEQYF	.	TRBJ2-7	TRBV2	.
TGTGCCAGCAGCTTAGGAAGAGGCGCTGCCTATGGCTACACCTTC	CASSLGRGAAYGYTF	.	TRBJ1-2	TRBV11-2	.